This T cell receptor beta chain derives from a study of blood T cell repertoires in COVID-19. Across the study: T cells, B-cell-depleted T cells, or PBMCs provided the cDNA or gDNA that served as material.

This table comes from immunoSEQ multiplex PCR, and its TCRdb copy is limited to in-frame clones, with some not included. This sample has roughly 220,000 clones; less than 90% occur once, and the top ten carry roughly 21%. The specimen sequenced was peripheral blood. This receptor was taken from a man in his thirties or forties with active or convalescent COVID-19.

In DNA, the CDR3 is TGTGCCAGCAGCCCCCGTAGCACACAACAGTTCTTC. Its translation is CASSPRSTQQFF. The chain has TRBV3-1 (or the pseudogene TRBV3-2) and TRBJ2-1; no clear D gene. Looked up from germline, CDR1 is LGHDT and CDR2 is YNNKEL (reference sequence). The V end lost 4 bases, the J end lost 13 bases, and 14 bases lay between the germline ends. The CDR3 is 12 residues long.